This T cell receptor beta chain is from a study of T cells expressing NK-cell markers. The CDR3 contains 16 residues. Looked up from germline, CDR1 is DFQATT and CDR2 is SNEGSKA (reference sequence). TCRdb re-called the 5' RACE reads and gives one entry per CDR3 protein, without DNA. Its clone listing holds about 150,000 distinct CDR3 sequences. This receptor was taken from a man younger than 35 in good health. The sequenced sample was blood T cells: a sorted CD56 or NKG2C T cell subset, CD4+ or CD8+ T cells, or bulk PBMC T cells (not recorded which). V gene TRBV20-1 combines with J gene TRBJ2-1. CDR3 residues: CSARILSGSSYNEQFF.